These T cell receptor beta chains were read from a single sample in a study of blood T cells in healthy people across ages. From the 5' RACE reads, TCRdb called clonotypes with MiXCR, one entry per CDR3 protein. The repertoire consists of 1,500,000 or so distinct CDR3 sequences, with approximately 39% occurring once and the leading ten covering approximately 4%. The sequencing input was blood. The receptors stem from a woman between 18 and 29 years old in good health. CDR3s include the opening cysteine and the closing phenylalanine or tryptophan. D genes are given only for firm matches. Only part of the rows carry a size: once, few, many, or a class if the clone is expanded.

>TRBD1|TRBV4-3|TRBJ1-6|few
CASSQSGYGTESSPLHF
TGCGCCAGCAGCCAATCGGGCTACGGGACAGAATCCTCACCCCTCCACTTT
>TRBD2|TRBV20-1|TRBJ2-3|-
CSARDLVAGVYADTQYF
TGCAGTGCTAGAGATCTAGTAGCGGGAGTTTATGCAGATACGCAGTATTTT
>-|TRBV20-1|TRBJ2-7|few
CSAIPGLGNYEQYF
TGCAGTGCTATCCCCGGACTGGGAAACTACGAGCAGTACTTC
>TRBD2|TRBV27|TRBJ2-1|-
CASSLQGLADNEQFF
TGTGCCAGCAGTTTACAGGGACTAGCGGACAATGAGCAGTTCTTC
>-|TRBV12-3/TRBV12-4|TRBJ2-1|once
CANSLIDEQFF
TGTGCCAACAGTTTAATCGATGAGCAGTTCTTC
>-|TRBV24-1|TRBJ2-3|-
CATSGAASLIHTDTQYF
TGTGCCACCAGTGGGGCCGCCTCGCTTATCCACACAGATACGCAGTATTTT
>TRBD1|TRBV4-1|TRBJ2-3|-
CASSSGQAGSYTDTQYF
TGCGCCAGCAGCTCGGGACAGGCCGGCTCGTACACAGATACGCAGTATTTT
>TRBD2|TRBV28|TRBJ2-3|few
CASREPGLAGNTDTQYF
TGTGCCAGCAGAGAACCGGGACTAGCGGGGAACACAGATACGCAGTATTTT
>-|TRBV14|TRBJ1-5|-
CASSQVHGQPQHF
TGTGCCAGCAGCCAAGTTCATGGTCAGCCCCAGCATTTT
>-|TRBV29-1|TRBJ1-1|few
CSVALFRQALAFF
TGCAGCGTTGCCCTATTTAGACAGGCTCTCGCTTTCTTT
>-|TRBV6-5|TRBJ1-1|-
CASSYHRASGTEAFF
TGTGCCAGCAGTTATCACAGGGCGAGTGGCACTGAAGCTTTCTTT
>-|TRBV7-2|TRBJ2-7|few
CASSFPGHRAYNEQYF
TGTGCCAGCAGCTTTCCCGGCCACAGAGCTTACAATGAGCAGTACTTC
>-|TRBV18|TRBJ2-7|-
CASSPQTGAGGFEQYF
TGTGCCAGCTCACCACAAACGGGCGCTGGGGGTTTCGAGCAGTACTTC
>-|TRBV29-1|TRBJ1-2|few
CSVARGAYYGYTF
TGCAGCGTTGCGAGGGGGGCCTACTATGGCTACACCTTC
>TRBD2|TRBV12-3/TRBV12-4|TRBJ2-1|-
CASSTWTSGISDEQFF
TGTGCCAGCAGTACATGGACTAGCGGGATTAGCGATGAGCAGTTCTTC
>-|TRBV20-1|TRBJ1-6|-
CSARGATGYNSPLHF
TGCAGTGCTAGAGGAGCCACAGGGTATAATTCACCCCTCCACTTT
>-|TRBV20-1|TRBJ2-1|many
CSARDLISGFSYNEQFF
TGCAGTGCTAGAGATCTGATTAGCGGTTTCTCCTACAATGAGCAGTTCTTC
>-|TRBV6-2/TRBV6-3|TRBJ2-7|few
CASAGHPNYEQYF
TGTGCCAGCGCGGGACACCCTAATTACGAGCAGTACTTC
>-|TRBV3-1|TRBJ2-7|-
CASSQRTRDEQYF
TGTGCCAGCAGCCAACGGACACGCGACGAGCAGTACTTC
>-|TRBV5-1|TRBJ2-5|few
CASSPSTSGGETQYF
TGCGCCAGCAGCCCGTCGACTAGTGGGGGCGAGACCCAGTACTTC
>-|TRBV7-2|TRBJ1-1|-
CASSFRTVSNTEAFF
TGTGCCAGCAGCTTCAGGACAGTCTCGAACACTGAAGCTTTCTTT
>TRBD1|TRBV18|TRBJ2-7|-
CASFMDRQHYEQYF
TGTGCCAGCTTCATGGACAGGCAACACTACGAGCAGTACTTC
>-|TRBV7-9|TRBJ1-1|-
CASSVDSLLEAFF
TGTGCCAGCAGCGTCGACAGCTTGCTTGAAGCTTTCTTT
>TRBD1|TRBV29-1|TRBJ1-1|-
CSAVDRGSEAFF
TGCAGCGCTGTAGACAGGGGATCTGAAGCTTTCTTT
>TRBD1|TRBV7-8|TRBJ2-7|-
CASRLTGQEPYEQYF
TGTGCCAGCAGGCTTACTGGACAGGAGCCCTACGAGCAGTACTTC
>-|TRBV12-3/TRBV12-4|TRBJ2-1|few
CASSPVLRSYNEQFF
TGTGCCAGCAGTCCAGTCCTCCGTTCCTACAATGAGCAGTTCTTC
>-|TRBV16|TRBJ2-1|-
CASSQLARLSYNEQFF
TGTGCCAGCAGCCAATTAGCAAGGCTCTCCTACAATGAGCAGTTCTTC
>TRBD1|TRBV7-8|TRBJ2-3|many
CASSQLTGGFDTQYF
TGTGCCAGCAGCCAACTGACAGGGGGTTTCGATACGCAGTATTTT
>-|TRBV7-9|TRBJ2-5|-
CASSLGAKETQYF
TGTGCCAGCAGCTTAGGCGCTAAAGAGACCCAGTACTTC
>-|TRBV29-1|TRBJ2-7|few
CSVVEGAHEQYF
TGCAGCGTTGTGGAGGGGGCACACGAGCAGTACTTC
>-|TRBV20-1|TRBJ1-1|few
CSALKFGGTEAFF
TGCAGTGCTTTGAAATTCGGTGGCACTGAAGCTTTCTTT
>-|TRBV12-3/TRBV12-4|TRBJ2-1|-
CASSWGDSCNEQFF
TGTGCCAGCAGTTGGGGGGACTCCTGCAATGAGCAGTTCTTC
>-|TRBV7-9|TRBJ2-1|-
CASSPDSKGNEQFF
TGTGCCAGCAGCCCGGACAGTAAGGGCAATGAGCAGTTCTTC
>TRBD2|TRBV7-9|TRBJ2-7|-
CASSLVASGDYEQYF
TGTGCCAGCAGCTTAGTGGCTAGCGGAGATTACGAGCAGTACTTC
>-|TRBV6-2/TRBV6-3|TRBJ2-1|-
CASKRGIYNEQFF
TGTGCCAGCAAAAGGGGAATCTACAATGAGCAGTTCTTC